This T cell receptor beta chain appears in the sequencing data of a study of beta chain features in type 1 diabetes. Study conclusions and caveats: All four CD4+ subsets from Type 1 diabetes patients carried moderately but significantly shorter TCRB CDR3s.

Germline values: CDR1 LNHNV, CDR2 YYDKDF (reference sequence). CDR3 length: 16 amino acids. Trimming cost V 3 bases and J 5 bases; bases outside gene matches: 5. Sequenced material consisted of expressed TCRB transcripts (all of the isolated RNA was reverse transcribed). Sequencing used immunoSEQ multiplex PCR; TCRdb keeps in-frame clones, though not all of them. The table lists roughly 180,000 clones, 6.5% to 9.5% of them singletons. Details on this clone: Its antigen is currently unknown.

The chain couples TRBV15 to TRBJ2-2, with TRBD1 identical over 11 bases. Material: central memory CD4+ T cells from blood. This sequence was found in a woman between 40 and 55 years old with type 1 diabetes. This chain's CDR3 is CATSRGDRGSTGELFF. The CDR3 DNA reads TGTGCCACCAGCAGGGGGGACAGGGGGTCGACCGGGGAGCTGTTTTTT.